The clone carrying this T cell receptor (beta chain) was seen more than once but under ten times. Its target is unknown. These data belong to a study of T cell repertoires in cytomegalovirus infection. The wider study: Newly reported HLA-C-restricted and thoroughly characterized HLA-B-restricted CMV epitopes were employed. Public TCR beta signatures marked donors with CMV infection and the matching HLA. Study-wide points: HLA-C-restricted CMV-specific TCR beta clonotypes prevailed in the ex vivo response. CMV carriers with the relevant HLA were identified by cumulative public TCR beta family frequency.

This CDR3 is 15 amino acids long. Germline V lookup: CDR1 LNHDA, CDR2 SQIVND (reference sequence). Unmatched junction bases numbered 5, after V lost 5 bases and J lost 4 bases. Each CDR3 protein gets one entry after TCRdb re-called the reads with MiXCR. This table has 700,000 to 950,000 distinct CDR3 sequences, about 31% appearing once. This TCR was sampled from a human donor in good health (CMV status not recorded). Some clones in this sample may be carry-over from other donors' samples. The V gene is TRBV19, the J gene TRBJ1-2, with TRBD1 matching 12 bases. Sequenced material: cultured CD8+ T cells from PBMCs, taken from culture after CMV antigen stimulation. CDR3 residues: CASSDRDRGLYGYTF. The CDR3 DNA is TGTGCCAGTAGTGACCGGGACAGGGGGCTCTATGGCTACACCTTC.